A selection of T cell receptor beta chains follows, all from one sample in a study of Graves' ophthalmopathy and Graves' hyperthyroidism. TCRdb reanalysed the multiplex PCR reads using MiXCR and keeps one entry per CDR3 protein. The sample carries 200,000 to 250,000 distinct CDR3 sequences, around 30% recorded once. The specimen was peripheral blood. These receptors came from a man aged 45 to 65 with Graves' ophthalmopathy. CDR3s include the opening cysteine and the closing phenylalanine or tryptophan. The D gene is left open where the match is weak. The size field is filled for only some rows; it gives once, few, many or a size class.

D,J,size,V,DNA,CDR3
TRBD1,TRBJ1-1,.,TRBV2,TGTGCCAGCAGCAAAACAGGGGAGTACACTGAAGCTTTCTTT,CASSKTGEYTEAFF
TRBD1,TRBJ1-1,.,TRBV5-1,TGCGCCAGCAGTTCTGGACAGGCTGGGCGCACTGAAGCTTTCTTT,CASSSGQAGRTEAFF
TRBD1,TRBJ1-1,.,TRBV12-3/TRBV12-4,TGTGCCAGCAGTTTAACCTCGACAGGGAGGGAGGCTTTCTTT,CASSLTSTGREAFF
.,TRBJ1-2,many,TRBV10-3,TGTGCCATCAGTGAGTCACCAGGCGAACTCTATGGCTACACCTTC,CAISESPGELYGYTF
.,TRBJ2-7,many,TRBV5-1,TGCGCCAGCAGAGAACAGGACACACCTATGGGGCAGTACTTC,CASREQDTPMGQYF
.,TRBJ2-2,many,TRBV28,TGTGCCAGCAGTTTAGTGAGGAACACCGGGGAGCTGTTTTTT,CASSLVRNTGELFF
.,TRBJ2-5,many,TRBV7-2,TGTGCCAGCAGTCCAACCCAGACAGCCCAAGAGACCCAGTACTTC,CASSPTQTAQETQYF
.,TRBJ1-1,.,TRBV12-3/TRBV12-4,TGTGCCAGCAGTTTGGGAGGTAAACGTGCAGCTTTCTTT,CASSLGGKRAAFF
TRBD2,TRBJ2-7,many,TRBV28,TGTGCCAGCAGTCCAAGAGCGGGAGGGCGGGACGAGCAGTACTTC,CASSPRAGGRDEQYF
TRBD2,TRBJ2-7,.,TRBV7-6,TGTGCCAGCAGCTTACGGGGGGGAGGTAGCTCCTACGAGCAGTACTTC,CASSLRGGGSSYEQYF
.,TRBJ1-1,many,TRBV5-1,TGCGCCAGCAGCCAAGGCCAGGGCTACACTGAAGCTTTCTTT,CASSQGQGYTEAFF
TRBD1,TRBJ2-7,many,TRBV18,TGTGCCAGCTCACTAGCGCCAGGGACAGGGTATACCTACGAGCAGTACTTC,CASSLAPGTGYTYEQYF
TRBD2,TRBJ2-7,many,TRBV6-2/TRBV6-3,TGTGCCAGCAGCCCTTCGGAGGGAGGGTACGAGCAGTACTTC,CASSPSEGGYEQYF
.,TRBJ2-5,many,TRBV2,TGTGCCAGCATGGACATTTTGGAAGAGACCCAGTACTTC,CASMDILEETQYF
TRBD1,TRBJ2-6,.,TRBV12-3/TRBV12-4,TGTGCCAGCAGTCCAGGTAGACAGGGCTACGTCCTGACTTTC,CASSPGRQGYVLTF
.,TRBJ2-5,many,TRBV28,TGTGCCAGCAGTTTTCTGCTCAGGACGGATCAGACCCAGTACTTC,CASSFLLRTDQTQYF
TRBD1,TRBJ1-1,many,TRBV6-1,TGCGCCAGCAGTGAACTGGACAGGGCTTTCTTT,CASSELDRAFF
.,TRBJ2-7,many,TRBV6-2/TRBV6-3,TGTGCCAGCAGTTACCCCCCAGGAGCTGACGAGCAGTACTTC,CASSYPPGADEQYF
.,TRBJ1-1,many,TRBV20-1,TGCAGTGCTAGTTCCAATGACCCTGCCACTGAAGCTTTCTTT,CSASSNDPATEAFF
.,TRBJ1-1,once,TRBV28,TGTGCCAGCACTGCTAGGGGGAACACTGAAGCTTTCTTT,CASTARGNTEAFF
.,TRBJ1-5,few,TRBV28,TGTGCCTCCAGCAGTTTTCAGCCCCAGCATTTT,CASSSFQPQHF
TRBD1,TRBJ2-5,many,TRBV28,TGTGCCAGCAGTTCGCAGGGGGCATGGGAGACCCAGTACTTC,CASSSQGAWETQYF
.,TRBJ1-2,many,TRBV27,TGTGCCAGCAATCGGGAATTTGGAGTAGCCTACACCTTC,CASNREFGVAYTF
.,TRBJ1-5,many,TRBV4-1,TGCGCCAGCAGCCAAGAAGAACGGCGAAATCAGCCCCAGCATTTT,CASSQEERRNQPQHF
.,TRBJ2-7,many,TRBV7-2,TGTGCCAGCAGCTCCACTACAGTCTACTACGAGCAGTACTTC,CASSSTTVYYEQYF
TRBD2,TRBJ2-5,many,TRBV20-1,TGCAGTGCTGTCCCCTCTAGCGGGAGGGCCGGAGAGACCCAGTACTTC,CSAVPSSGRAGETQYF
.,TRBJ1-2,.,TRBV30,TGTGCCTGGAGGGAAGGGGCTGGCTACACCTTC,CAWREGAGYTF
TRBD1,TRBJ1-1,.,TRBV5-1,TGCGCCAGCAGCCCGGACAGGGAGTGGTTGACTGAAGCTTTCTTT,CASSPDREWLTEAFF
.,TRBJ2-2,.,TRBV6-5,TGTGCCAGCAGTTACACGGGCGGGACAGTCACCGGGGAGCTGTTTTTT,CASSYTGGTVTGELFF
.,TRBJ1-2,.,TRBV12-3/TRBV12-4,TGTGCCAGCAGTTTTGCCTCTGGGGGGGCCGTCAACTATGGCTACACCTTC,CASSFASGGAVNYGYTF
TRBD2,TRBJ2-7,.,TRBV12-3/TRBV12-4,TGTGCCAGCAGTGCCTTTAGCGGGATAGGTGAGCAGTACTTC,CASSAFSGIGEQYF
.,TRBJ2-2,many,TRBV9,TGTGCCAGCAGCGGGAGCCCTGACACCGGGGAGCTGTTTTTT,CASSGSPDTGELFF
TRBD2,TRBJ2-7,.,TRBV12-3/TRBV12-4,TGTGCCAGCAGTTCGACTAGCGGGAGTTACTACGAGCAGTACTTC,CASSSTSGSYYEQYF
.,TRBJ2-5,many,TRBV7-2,TGTGCCAGCAGCTCGGGACCGCAAGAGACCCAGTACTTC,CASSSGPQETQYF
.,TRBJ2-7,.,TRBV7-2,TGTGCCAGCAGCTTAGCGGCAACCTACGAGCAGTACTTC,CASSLAATYEQYF
.,TRBJ2-7,.,TRBV9,TGTGCCAGCAGCGGGACCGTCTCCTACGAGCAGTACTTC,CASSGTVSYEQYF
.,TRBJ1-2,.,TRBV6-5,TGTGCCAGCAGTTTGCAGGGAGAAGCTTCTGGCTACACCTTC,CASSLQGEASGYTF
TRBD2,TRBJ2-7,many,TRBV27,TGTGCCAGCAGTCCGGAGGGACTAGCGGTCTACGAGCAGTACTTC,CASSPEGLAVYEQYF
.,TRBJ1-1,many,TRBV5-1,TGCGCCAGCAGCCGGAAAAATCCCGGGACTCTGAACACTGAAGCTTTCTTT,CASSRKNPGTLNTEAFF
TRBD2,TRBJ2-1,.,TRBV6-2/TRBV6-3,TGTGCCAGCTTGATGGGCGGGAGTTTTGAGCAGTTCTTC,CASLMGGSFEQFF
TRBD2,TRBJ2-7,once,TRBV6-1,TGTGCCAGCAGACAACGACTAGCGGGGTCCTACGAGCAGTACTTC,CASRQRLAGSYEQYF
TRBD2,TRBJ2-2,many,TRBV7-7,TGTGCTAGCAGCTTAATAGCGGGAGACACCGGGGAGCTGTTTTTT,CASSLIAGDTGELFF
.,TRBJ1-1,.,TRBV27,TGTGCCAGCAGTTTCCGGGGGCAGAGCACTGAAGCTTTCTTT,CASSFRGQSTEAFF
TRBD1,TRBJ1-2,.,TRBV12-3/TRBV12-4,TGTGCCAGCACCCTCGGGGGACAGGGGGGGCGCTACACCTTC,CASTLGGQGGRYTF
TRBD2,TRBJ2-4,.,TRBV6-2/TRBV6-3,TGTGCCAGCAGTTACACTAGCGCAGCCAAAAACATTCAGTACTTC,CASSYTSAAKNIQYF
.,TRBJ2-2,many,TRBV2,TGTGCCATCCCCGGAAGTCAGAACACCGGGGAGCTGTTTTTT,CAIPGSQNTGELFF
TRBD2,TRBJ2-2,.,TRBV5-1,TGCGCCGGCAGCATCGTAGCGGGAGGGGACACCGGGGAGCTGTTTTTT,CAGSIVAGGDTGELFF